Shown below are 15 T cell receptor beta chains from a single sample sequenced in a study of T-cell memory formation after mild COVID-19. TCRdb analysed the 5' RACE reads with MiXCR anew, one entry per CDR3 protein. The sample carries some 260,000 distinct CDR3 sequences, about 15% recorded once. Material: PBMCs or a T cell subset sorted from them (not recorded which). These receptors all stem from a man younger than 30 who had mild COVID-19 (a few samples of this study predate the infection). Cell type and time point are not known.

The chain uses TRBV4-3 and TRBJ2-1; no firm D call. The germline CDR1 and CDR2 sequences are LGHNA and YSLEER. V lost 5 bases and J 0 bases, leaving 14 bases between the germline ends. This CDR3 spans 16 amino acids. The CDR3 reads CASSGLVLSSYNEQFF. The CDR3 DNA sequence: TGCGCCAGCAGCGGCCTTGTCCTTAGCTCCTACAATGAGCAGTTCTTC.

The V call is TRBV6-1, the J call TRBJ1-5, with no clear D. CDR1 is MNHNS and CDR2 is SASEGT in the germline V gene. Trimming took off 3 bases at V and 6 bases at J, with 3 bases between the two ends. The length of the CDR3 is 11 residues. CDR3 sequence: CASSDFQPQHF. CDR3 DNA: TGTGCCAGCAGTGACTTTCAGCCCCAGCATTTT.

V gene TRBV7-2 combines with J gene TRBJ1-1; no clear D gene. V gave up 5 bases and J gave up 2 bases, with 12 bases separating them. The germline V gene has CDR1 SGHTA and CDR2 FQGNSA. This CDR3 spans 14 amino acids. The CDR3 reads CASSPWRVNTEAFF. In nucleotides, the CDR3 is TGTGCCAGCAGCCCTTGGAGGGTTAACACTGAAGCTTTCTTT.

This clonotype was recorded a few times. The chain has TRBV5-1 and TRBJ1-3; no clear D gene. The CDR3 extends over 14 amino acids. The germline V gene has CDR1 SGHRS and CDR2 YFSETQ. Trimming removed 0 bases from V and 4 bases from J, with 8 bases in between. This CDR3 is CASSLEGGGNTIYF. The CDR3 bases are TGCGCCAGCAGCTTGGAGGGCGGCGGAAACACCATATATTTT.

The genes are TRBV5-1 and TRBJ2-1, with unresolved D. The V gene's germline CDR1 is SGHRS and CDR2 YFSETQ. This CDR3 contains 15 residues. Deletions cut 4 bases from V and 7 bases from J, with 18 bases between. The CDR3 nucleotides are TGCGCCAGCAGCCCCTCGCCGGAGAGAAGGAATGAGCAGTTCTTC. Encoded protein: CASSPSPERRNEQFF. Based on the CDR3 plus reference TRBV5-1 and TRBJ2-1, the full variable domain is KAGVTQTPRYLIKTRGQQVTLSCSPISGHRSVSWYQQTPGQGLQFLFEYFSETQRNKGNFPGRFSGRQFSNSRSEMNVSTLELGDSALYLCASSPSPERRNEQFFGPGTRLTVL.

The DNA of the CDR3 is TGTGCCACCATACCATTAGCGGGGGGGAACACCGGGGAGCTGTTTTTT. Its translation is CATIPLAGGNTGELFF. The V and J genes are TRBV7-7 and TRBJ2-2; TRBD2 agrees at 10 bases. The CDR3 totals 16 residues. V shed 10 bases and J 1 base; nucleotides not matched to a gene: 9. Looked up from germline, CDR1 is SSHAT and CDR2 is FNYEAQ (reference sequence).

This clonotype was seen a handful of times. The chain recombines TRBV28 with TRBJ1-2; D gene ambiguous. This CDR3 has 13 residues. Deletions cut 2 bases from V and 8 bases from J, with 12 bases between. Per germline, CDR1 MDHEN and CDR2 SYDVKM. The CDR3 loop reads CASSLEPGSGYTF. As DNA, the CDR3 is TGTGCCAGCAGTTTAGAGCCAGGATCGGGCTACACCTTC.

The genes are TRBV20-1 and TRBJ2-7, with 10 bases matching TRBD1. Looked up from germline, CDR1 is DFQATT and CDR2 is SNEGSKA (reference sequence). V shed 1 base, J shed 0 bases, and the junction held 12 bases outside the gene matches. This CDR3 has 18 residues. For the CDR3, the DNA is TGCAGTGCTAGAGGACAGGGGGCCGACAGCCGCAGCTCCTACGAGCAGTACGTC. Protein sequence: CSARGQGADSRSSYEQYV.

This chain uses TRBV7-8 with TRBJ2-5; D is ambiguous. Germline V gene sequence: CDR1 SGHVS, CDR2 FQNEAQ. V was cut by 1 base and J by 2 bases, with 5 bases left in between. The CDR3 is made up of 13 amino acids. The CDR3 DNA sequence: TGTGCCAGCAGCTTAGAACAACAAGAGACCCAGTACTTC. Translation: CASSLEQQETQYF. Using reference TRBV7-8 and TRBJ2-5 for the parts outside the CDR3, the full variable domain is GAGVSQSPRYKVAKRGQDVALRCDPISGHVSLFWYQQALGQGPEFLTYFQNEAQLDKSGLPSDRFFAERPEGSVSTLKIQRTQQEDSAVYLCASSLEQQETQYFGPGTRLLVL.

This clonotype came up a few times. The chain joins TRBV4-2 to TRBJ2-3; D call uncertain. Between the trimmed V and J ends, which lost 0 bases and 0 bases, there was a span of 13 bases. The V gene's germline CDR1 is LGHNA and CDR2 YNFKEQ. The CDR3 is 17 amino acids. The CDR3 DNA follows: TGTGCCAGCAGCCAAGACACGTGGGAAGCTAGCACAGATACGCAGTATTTT. This encodes CASSQDTWEASTDTQYF.

This clonotype was counted only a few times. The chain carries TRBV3-1 and TRBJ1-5; tentatively, D is TRBD1 (5 bases). This CDR3 is 13 amino acids long. Trimming took off 1 base at V and 7 bases at J, with 8 bases between the two ends. Germline CDR1 and CDR2: LGHDT and YNNKEL (reference sequence). CDR3 DNA sequence: TGTGCCAGCAGCCAAGGCAGGGAGCAGCCCCAGCATTTT. This gives the protein CASSQGREQPQHF. The complete variable domain, with remaining parts taken from reference TRBV3-1 and TRBJ1-5, reads DTAVSQTPKYLVTQMGNDKSIKCEQNLGHDTMYWYKQDSKKFLKIMFSYNNKELIINETVPNRFSPKSPDKAHLNLHINSLELGDSAVYFCASSQGREQPQHFGDGTRLSIL.

This chain joins TRBV25-1 and TRBJ2-3, with 7 bases lining up with TRBD1. The germline CDR1 and CDR2 sequences are MGHDK and SYGVNS. V dropped 4 bases and J dropped 9; count of bases not matched to a gene: 19. This CDR3 comprises 17 residues. Here the CDR3 reads CASSGMDRRFHVGTQYF. CDR3 DNA sequence: TGTGCCAGCAGTGGAATGGACAGGCGCTTCCACGTTGGGACGCAGTATTTT.

This clonotype was counted many times. This chain's CDR3 is CASSYRTGSTDTQYF. DNA for the CDR3: TGTGCCAGCAGTTACCGAACAGGTAGCACAGATACGCAGTATTTT. The J gene is TRBJ2-3, the V gene TRBV6-5; a weak D match, TRBD1 (5 bases). The V end lost 2 bases, the J end lost 0 bases, and 9 bases lay between the germline ends. From germline, CDR1 is MNHEY and CDR2 SVGAGI. CDR3 length: 15 amino acids.

This clonotype was seen a few times. The V call is TRBV7-2, the J call TRBJ2-1; D gene ambiguous. V was clipped by 0 bases and J by 4 bases, with 4 bases between them. The germline V gene encodes CDR1 SGHTA and CDR2 FQGNSA. The CDR3 totals 13 residues. The CDR3 sequence is CASSLAQYNEQFF. The CDR3 DNA reads as TGTGCCAGCAGCTTAGCACAATACAATGAGCAGTTCTTC.

This clonotype was detected a few times. CDR3: CASSSELAGEYNEQFF. The CDR3 nucleotides are TGTGCCAGCAGCTCTGAGCTAGCGGGGGAATACAATGAGCAGTTCTTC. This chain joins TRBV7-2 and TRBJ2-1; the match to TRBD2 covers 10 bases. After removal of 4 bases from V and 4 bases from J, the junction contained 7 bases not matched to a gene. The V gene's germline CDR1 is SGHTA and CDR2 FQGNSA. The CDR3 runs 16 residues.